The TCR beta chain described here comes from a study of blood T cell repertoires in COVID-19. Study summary: COVID-19 samples collected from the United States, Italy and Spain covered acute and convalescent phases. T cells, B-cell-depleted T cells, or PBMCs supplied cDNA or gDNA.

Original handling: By means of reference gene primer amplification, nucleated cell counts were estimated. Sequencing used immunoSEQ multiplex PCR; TCRdb keeps in-frame clones, though not all of them. V, J and clone size derive from that table, while D and trimming were established from the DNA sequence. This repertoire shows approximately 110,000 clones, roughly four fifths found once; its top ten account for more than 8%. The sample taken for sequencing was peripheral blood. This TCR derives from a woman in her 70s with acute or convalescent COVID-19.

The CDR3 reads CASSYSGGGSYEQYF. As DNA, the CDR3 is TGTGCCAGCAGTTACAGTGGCGGGGGCTCCTACGAGCAGTACTTC. The V call is TRBV6-5, the J call TRBJ2-7, with 7 bases matching TRBD2. CDR1 is MNHEY, CDR2 SVGAGI, per germline. Trimming removed 2 bases from V and 0 bases from J; junction bases left unmatched: 4. There are 15 residues in the CDR3.